This T cell receptor (beta chain) was captured by sequencing in a study of blood T cell repertoires in COVID-19. In the original workflow: Reference gene primer amplification gave nucleated cell count estimates. Libraries were prepared by immunoSEQ multiplex PCR; TCRdb keeps only in-frame clonotypes and omits some of them. Clone size and V and J calls were adopted from that table, with D and trimming inferred from the DNA. The sample carries 130,000 to 150,000 clones, over 75% recorded once. The CDR3 runs 15 residues. Trimming shortened V by 0 bases and J by 3 bases, and 13 bases separated the two germline ends. Germline CDR1 reads SGHDT; CDR2 reads YYEEEE.

The clonotype was recovered from a woman aged 60-75 years with active COVID-19. The chain uses TRBV5-6 and TRBJ2-7; D is unclear. Input material: peripheral blood. The CDR3 DNA sequence: TGTGCCAGCAGCTTGGGCAGTGAACCTTTCTACGAGCAGTACTTC. Translating it yields CASSLGSEPFYEQYF.